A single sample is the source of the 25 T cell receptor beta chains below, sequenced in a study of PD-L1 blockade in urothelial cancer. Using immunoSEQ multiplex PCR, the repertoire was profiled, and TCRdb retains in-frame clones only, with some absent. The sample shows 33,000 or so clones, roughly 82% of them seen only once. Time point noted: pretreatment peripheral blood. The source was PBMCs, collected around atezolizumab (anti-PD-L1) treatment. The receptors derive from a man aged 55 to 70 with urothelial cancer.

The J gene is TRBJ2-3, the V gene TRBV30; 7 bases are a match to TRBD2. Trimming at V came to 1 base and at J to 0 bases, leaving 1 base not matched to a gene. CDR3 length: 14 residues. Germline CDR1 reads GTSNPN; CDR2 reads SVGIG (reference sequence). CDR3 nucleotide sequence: TGTGCCTGGAGTGGGGGGGGGAGCACAGATACGCAGTATTTT. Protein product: CAWSGGGSTDTQYF.

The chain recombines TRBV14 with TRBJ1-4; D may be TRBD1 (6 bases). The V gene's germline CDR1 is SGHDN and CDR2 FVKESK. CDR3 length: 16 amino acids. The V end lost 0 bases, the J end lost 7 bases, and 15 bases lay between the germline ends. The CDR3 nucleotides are TGTGCCAGCAGCCAAGATCGGGACACTGGTTTTGAAAAACTGTTTTTT. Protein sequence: CASSQDRDTGFEKLFF. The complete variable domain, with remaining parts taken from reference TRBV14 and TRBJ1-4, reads EAGVTQFPSHSVIEKGQTVTLRCDPISGHDNLYWYRRVMGKEIKFLLHFVKESKQDESGMPNNRFLAERTGGTYSTLKVQPAELEDSGVYFCASSQDRDTGFEKLFFGSGTQLSVL.

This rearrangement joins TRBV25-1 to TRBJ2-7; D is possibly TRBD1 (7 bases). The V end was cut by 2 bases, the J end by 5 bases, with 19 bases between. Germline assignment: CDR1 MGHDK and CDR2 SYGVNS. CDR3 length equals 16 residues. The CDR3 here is CASSEHGGQGDNEQYF. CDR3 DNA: TGTGCCAGCAGTGAACACGGGGGCCAGGGGGACAACGAGCAGTACTTC.

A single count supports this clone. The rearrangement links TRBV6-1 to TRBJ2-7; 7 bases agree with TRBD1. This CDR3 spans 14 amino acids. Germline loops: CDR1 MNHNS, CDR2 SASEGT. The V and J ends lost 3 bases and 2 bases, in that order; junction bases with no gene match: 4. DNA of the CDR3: TGTGCCAGCAGTGACTGGACAGGACCCTACGAGCAGTACTTC. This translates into CASSDWTGPYEQYF.

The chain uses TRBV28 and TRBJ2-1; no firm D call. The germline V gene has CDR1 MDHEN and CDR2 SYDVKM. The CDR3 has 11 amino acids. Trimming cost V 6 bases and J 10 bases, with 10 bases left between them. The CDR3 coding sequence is TGTGCCAGCAGCCCGCGGAACGAGCAGTTCTTC. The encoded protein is CASSPRNEQFF.

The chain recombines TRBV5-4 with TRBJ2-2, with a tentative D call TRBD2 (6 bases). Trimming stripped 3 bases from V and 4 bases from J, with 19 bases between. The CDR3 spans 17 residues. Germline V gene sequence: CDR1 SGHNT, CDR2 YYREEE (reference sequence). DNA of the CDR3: TGTGCCAGCAGCTCCGGGCGGAGGGCCTCGATCACCGGGGAGCTGTTTTTT. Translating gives CASSSGRRASITGELFF. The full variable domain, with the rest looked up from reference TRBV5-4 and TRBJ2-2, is ETGVTQSPTHLIKTRGQQVTLRCSSQSGHNTVSWYQQALGQGPQFIFQYYREEENGRGNFPPRFSGLQFPNYSSELNVNALELDDSALYLCASSSGRRASITGELFFGEGSRLTVL.

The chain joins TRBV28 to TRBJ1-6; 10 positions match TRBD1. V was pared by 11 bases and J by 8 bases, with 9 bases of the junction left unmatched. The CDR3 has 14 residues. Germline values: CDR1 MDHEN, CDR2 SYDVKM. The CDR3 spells CASRGDRGYSPLHF. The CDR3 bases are TGTGCCTCCAGGGGGGACAGGGGTTATTCACCCCTCCACTTT.

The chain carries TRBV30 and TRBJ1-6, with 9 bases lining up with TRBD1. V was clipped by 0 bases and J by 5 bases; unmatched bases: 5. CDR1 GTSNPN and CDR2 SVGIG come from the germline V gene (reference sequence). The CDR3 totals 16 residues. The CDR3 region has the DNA TGTGCCTGGAGTGTAATCGGGACAGGGAATAATTCACCCCTCCACTTT. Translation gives CAWSVIGTGNNSPLHF.

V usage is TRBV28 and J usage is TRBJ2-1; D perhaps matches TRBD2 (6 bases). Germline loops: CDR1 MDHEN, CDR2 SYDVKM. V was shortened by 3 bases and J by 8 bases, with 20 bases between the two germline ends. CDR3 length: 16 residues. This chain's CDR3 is CASSFGPNMRGDEQFF. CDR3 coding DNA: TGTGCCAGCAGTTTCGGACCAAACATGCGGGGCGATGAGCAGTTCTTC.

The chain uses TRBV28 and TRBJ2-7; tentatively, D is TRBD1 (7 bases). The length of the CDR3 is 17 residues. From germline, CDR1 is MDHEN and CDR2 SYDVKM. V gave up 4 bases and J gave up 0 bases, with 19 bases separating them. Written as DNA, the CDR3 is TGTGCCAGCAGTTCTAACTCTGTCCAGGGGGGCTCCTACGAGCAGTACTTC. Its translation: CASSSNSVQGGSYEQYF.

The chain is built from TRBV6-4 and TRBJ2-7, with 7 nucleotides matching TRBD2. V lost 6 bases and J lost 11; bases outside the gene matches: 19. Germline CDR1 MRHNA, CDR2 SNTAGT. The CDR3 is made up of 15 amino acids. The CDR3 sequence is CASRAFSAGEPGEYF. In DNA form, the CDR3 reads TGTGCCAGCAGAGCCTTCTCTGCGGGGGAACCGGGGGAGTACTTC.

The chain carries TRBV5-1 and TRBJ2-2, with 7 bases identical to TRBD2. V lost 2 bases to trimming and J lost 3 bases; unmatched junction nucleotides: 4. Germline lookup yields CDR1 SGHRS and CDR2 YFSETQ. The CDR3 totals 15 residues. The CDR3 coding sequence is TGCGCCAGCAGCTTTTTGGCGGGGGACACCGGGGAGCTGTTTTTT. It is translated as CASSFLAGDTGELFF.

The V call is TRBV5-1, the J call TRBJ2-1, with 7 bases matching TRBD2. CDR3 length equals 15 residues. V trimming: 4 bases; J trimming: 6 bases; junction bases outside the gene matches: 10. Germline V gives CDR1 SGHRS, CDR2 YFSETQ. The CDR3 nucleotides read TGCGCCAGCAGCAACACACTAGGGGAGGGCAATGAGCAGTTCTTC. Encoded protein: CASSNTLGEGNEQFF.

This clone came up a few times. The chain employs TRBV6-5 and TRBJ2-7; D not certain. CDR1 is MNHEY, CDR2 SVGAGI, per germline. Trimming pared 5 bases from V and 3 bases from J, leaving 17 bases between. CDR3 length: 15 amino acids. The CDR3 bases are TGTGCCAGCAGTCCGGGTCCTCAAAGCCGCTACGAGCAGTACTTC. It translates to CASSPGPQSRYEQYF.

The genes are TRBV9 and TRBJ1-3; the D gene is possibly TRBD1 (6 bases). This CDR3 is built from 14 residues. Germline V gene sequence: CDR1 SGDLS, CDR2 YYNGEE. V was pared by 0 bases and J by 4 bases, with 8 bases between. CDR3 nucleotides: TGTGCCAGCAGCGTAGCAGGGGACGGAAACACCATATATTTT. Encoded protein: CASSVAGDGNTIYF.

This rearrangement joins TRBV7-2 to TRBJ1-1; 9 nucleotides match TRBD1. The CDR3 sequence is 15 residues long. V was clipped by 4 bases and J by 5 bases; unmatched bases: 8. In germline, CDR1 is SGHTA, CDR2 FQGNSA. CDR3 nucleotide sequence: TGTGCCAGCAGCTCGCAACAGGGGGCACGGACTGAAGCTTTCTTT. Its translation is CASSSQQGARTEAFF.

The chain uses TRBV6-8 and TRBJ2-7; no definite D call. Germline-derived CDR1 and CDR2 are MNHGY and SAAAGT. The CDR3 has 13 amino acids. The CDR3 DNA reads TGTGTTTTCAGGCAGAAGACGGCATACGAGCAGTACTTC. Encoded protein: CVFRQKTAYEQYF.

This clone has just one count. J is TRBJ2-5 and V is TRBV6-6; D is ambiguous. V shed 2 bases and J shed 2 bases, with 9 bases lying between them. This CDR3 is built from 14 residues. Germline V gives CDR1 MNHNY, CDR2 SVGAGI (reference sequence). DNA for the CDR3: TGTGCCAGCAGTTACACGGCAGGACAAGAGACCCAGTACTTC. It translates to CASSYTAGQETQYF.

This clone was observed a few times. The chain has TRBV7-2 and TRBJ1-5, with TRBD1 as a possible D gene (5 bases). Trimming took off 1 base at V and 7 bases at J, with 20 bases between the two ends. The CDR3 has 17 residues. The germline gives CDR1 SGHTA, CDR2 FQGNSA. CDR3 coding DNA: TGTGCCAGCAGCTTAGTAGTCGGGTGGGGGGATGAACAGCCCCAGCATTTT. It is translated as CASSLVVGWGDEQPQHF.

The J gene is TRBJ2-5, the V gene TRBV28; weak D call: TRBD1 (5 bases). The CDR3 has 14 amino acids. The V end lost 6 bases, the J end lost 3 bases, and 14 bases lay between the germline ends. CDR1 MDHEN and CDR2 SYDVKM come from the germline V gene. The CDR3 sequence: CASSSLTEKETQYF. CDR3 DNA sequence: TGTGCCAGCAGCTCTCTGACAGAGAAAGAGACCCAGTACTTC.

CDR3 region: CASSNRGPSNEQFF. CDR3 in DNA: TGTGCCAGTAGTAACAGGGGGCCAAGCAATGAGCAGTTCTTC. V and J are TRBV19 and TRBJ2-1, with TRBD1 identical over 9 bases. CDR3 length: 14 residues. V was clipped by 4 bases and J by 6 bases; unmatched bases: 4. The germline CDR1 and CDR2 sequences are LNHDA and SQIVND (reference sequence).

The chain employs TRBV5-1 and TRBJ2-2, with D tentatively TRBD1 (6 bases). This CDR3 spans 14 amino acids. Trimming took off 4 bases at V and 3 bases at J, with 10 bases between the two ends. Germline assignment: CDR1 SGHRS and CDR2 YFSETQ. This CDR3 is CASSAQGYTGELFF. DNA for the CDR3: TGCGCCAGCAGCGCACAGGGTTACACCGGGGAGCTGTTTTTT. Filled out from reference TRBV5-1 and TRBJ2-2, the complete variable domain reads KAGVTQTPRYLIKTRGQQVTLSCSPISGHRSVSWYQQTPGQGLQFLFEYFSETQRNKGNFPGRFSGRQFSNSRSEMNVSTLELGDSALYLCASSAQGYTGELFFGEGSRLTVL.

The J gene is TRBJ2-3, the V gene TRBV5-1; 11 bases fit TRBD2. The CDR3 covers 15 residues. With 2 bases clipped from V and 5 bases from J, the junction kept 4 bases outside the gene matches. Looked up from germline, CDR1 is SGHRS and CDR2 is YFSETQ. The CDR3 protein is CASSFSGGAEDTQYF. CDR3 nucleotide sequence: TGCGCCAGCAGCTTTAGCGGGGGGGCAGAAGATACGCAGTATTTT.

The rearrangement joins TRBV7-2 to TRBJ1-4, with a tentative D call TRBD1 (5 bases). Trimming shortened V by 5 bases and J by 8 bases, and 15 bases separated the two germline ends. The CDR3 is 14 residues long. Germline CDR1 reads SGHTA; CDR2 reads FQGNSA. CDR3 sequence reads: CASSQRRGEEKLFF. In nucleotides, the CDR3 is TGTGCCAGCAGCCAGAGGCGGGGCGAGGAAAAACTGTTTTTT.

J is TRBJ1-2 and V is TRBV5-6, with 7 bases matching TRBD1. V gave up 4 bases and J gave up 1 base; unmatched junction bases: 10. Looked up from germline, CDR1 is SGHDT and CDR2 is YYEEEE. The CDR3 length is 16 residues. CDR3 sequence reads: CASSALQGIYNYGYTF. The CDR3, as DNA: TGTGCCAGCAGCGCGTTACAGGGGATCTATAACTATGGCTACACCTTC.